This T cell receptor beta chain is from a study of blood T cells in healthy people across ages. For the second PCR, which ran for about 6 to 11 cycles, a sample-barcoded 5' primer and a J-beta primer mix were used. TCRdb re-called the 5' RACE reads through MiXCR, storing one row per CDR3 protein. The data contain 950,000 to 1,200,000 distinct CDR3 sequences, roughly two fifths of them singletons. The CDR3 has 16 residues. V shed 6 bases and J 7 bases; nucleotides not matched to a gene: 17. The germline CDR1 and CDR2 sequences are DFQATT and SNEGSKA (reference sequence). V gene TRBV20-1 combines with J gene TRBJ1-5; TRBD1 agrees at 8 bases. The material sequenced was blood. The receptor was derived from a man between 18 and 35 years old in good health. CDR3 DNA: TGCAGTGCCCTTTCCCCTCAGGGGGCTAAGGGCCAGCCCCAGCATTTT. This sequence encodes CSALSPQGAKGQPQHF.